This TCR beta chain was sequenced in a study of blood T cell repertoires in acute mononucleosis (dated by TCRdb to 2018 to 2021). A note on the overall study: Acute-phase samples were taken within 2 weeks of symptom onset, representing the primary response. In acute infection, YVL-BR-specific cells made up a mean of roughly 2.2% of blood CD8 T cells and GLC-BM-specific cells made up a mean of approximately 1.1%. A mean blood EBV load of 3.8 log10 genome copies per million B cells was observed during acute infection, and a mean blood EBV load of 2.6 was observed at convalescence. Broad study findings and their caveats: Just around 9% of the unique acute clonotypes remained in convalescence, but these persisting clonotypes accounted for most of the response, and new, diverse de novo clonotypes seemingly replaced the other acute clonotypes. The cohort comprised only three donors, so group averages rested on very few individuals. Because only a fraction of each donor's blood was analyzed, sampling error might partly account for the low clonotype overlap between the acute and convalescent samples. In TCR repertoire selection for BRLF1 (YVL-BR), TCRalpha CDR3 motifs took on a dominant role, whereas TCRbeta played only a minimal one.

The germline V gene gives CDR1 as SGHTA and CDR2 as FQGTGA. Its CDR3 holds 13 amino acids, cysteine through phenylalanine. The kept DNA is CDR3 alone, 39 bases in frame from the first base. Deletion took 1 base off V and 6 bases off J, with a span of 7 bases between the germline ends. For TCR profiling, total RNA from no fewer than 8,500 sorted tetramer+ CD8 T cells was reverse transcribed into cDNA. PCR with primers that anneal to V and J regions amplified CDR3 regions and added unique molecular identifiers to track templates. Profiling of the TCRalpha and TCRbeta chains was done on the immunoSEQ platform, including the sequencing and error-correction standards of that platform. Per the original workflow: Clonal copy numbers were corrected for sequencing and PCR errors, and CDR3s were defined according to IMGT conventions. Analysis was limited to productive rearrangements and used immunoSEQ Analyzer versions 2.0 and 3.0, and gene-pairing frequencies were further processed in Microsoft Excel. V-J pairings were visualized as Circos plots, and CDR3 motifs were found with MEME plus a custom motifSearch program. The probability of generation of TCR sequences was calculated using the OLGA algorithm. Clonotypes found at both visits were termed persistent, clonotypes found only in the acute phase were termed nonpersistent, and clonotypes found only at convalescence were termed de novo. An amino acid clonotype used by more than one donor was defined as a public TCR. TCRdb provides this immuneACCESS table in a form limited to in-frame rearrangements. Some clones are lacking; in checked studies, under half of them reflect an unresolved V gene, and why the rest are absent is not known. The V and J calls and clone size come from that table; D and trimming were worked out from the DNA. The sample profile shows 6,000 to 9,000 clones; less than 30% of them were found once. Together, the top ten hold 28% of the sample.

Note on this clone: A far larger clone is only one base removed, so a read error is likely.

The label giving this sample's time point can be read as: acute infectious mononucleosis, at clinical presentation within 2 weeks of symptom onset (visit 1). CD8 T cell responses to two immunodominant EBV epitopes, BRLF1 109 (YVL-BR) and BMLF1 280 (GLC-BM), were tracked in the study over primary infection. A positive serum heterophile antibody test and EBV viral capsid antigen-specific IgM indicated primary EBV infection. Magnetic positive selection (MACS) was first used to enrich total CD8 T cells from PBMCs. Live CD3+ CD8+ tetramer+ cells were sorted on a FACSAria III to over 90% purity. A PE-conjugated tetramer loaded with the BRLF1 109-117 peptide was used to sort the cells. Directly ex vivo after tetramer sorting, the TCR repertoires of EBV epitope-specific CD8 T cells were deep-sequenced at acute infection and at convalescence. The donors were a few individuals between 18 and 29 years old who had clinical acute infectious mononucleosis and laboratory evidence of primary EBV infection. Heparinized peripheral blood was collected once when donors presented clinically with mononucleosis symptoms and a second time roughly 6 months afterward. Ficoll-Paque density gradient centrifugation was used to isolate PBMCs.

Rearrangement joined TRBV7-3 to TRBJ2-1, with the identity of the D gene unclear. The specimen was EBV YVL epitope tetramer+ CD8+ T cells sorted from PBMCs, collected during acute infectious mononucleosis. The cell subset or site label on this specimen signifies: CD8 T cells binding a tetramer with EBV BRLF1 109-117 peptide (YVL-BR). The receptor was derived from a woman under 30 with infectious mononucleosis caused by EBV. The DNA sequence is given as TGTGCCAGCAGCTTAATGCACAGCAATGAGCAGTTCTTC. Its amino acids are CASSLMHSNEQFF.